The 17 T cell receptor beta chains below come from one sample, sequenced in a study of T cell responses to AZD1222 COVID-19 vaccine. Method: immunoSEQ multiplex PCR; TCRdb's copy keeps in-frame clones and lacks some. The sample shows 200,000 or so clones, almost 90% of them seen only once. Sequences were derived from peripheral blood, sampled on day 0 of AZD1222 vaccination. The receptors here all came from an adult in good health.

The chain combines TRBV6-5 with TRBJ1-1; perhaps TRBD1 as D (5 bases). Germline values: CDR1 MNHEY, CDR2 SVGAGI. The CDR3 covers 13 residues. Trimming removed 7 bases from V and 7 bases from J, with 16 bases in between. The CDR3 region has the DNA TGTGCCAGCACCCTGTGGGGGGGGAGTGAAGCTTTCTTT. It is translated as CASTLWGGSEAFF.

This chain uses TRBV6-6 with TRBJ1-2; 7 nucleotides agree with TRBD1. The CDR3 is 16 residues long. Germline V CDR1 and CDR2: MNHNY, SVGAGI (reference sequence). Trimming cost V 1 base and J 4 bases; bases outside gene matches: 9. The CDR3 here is CASSYYQGGRSYGYTF. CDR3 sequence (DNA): TGTGCCAGCAGTTACTACCAGGGGGGGAGGAGCTATGGCTACACCTTC.

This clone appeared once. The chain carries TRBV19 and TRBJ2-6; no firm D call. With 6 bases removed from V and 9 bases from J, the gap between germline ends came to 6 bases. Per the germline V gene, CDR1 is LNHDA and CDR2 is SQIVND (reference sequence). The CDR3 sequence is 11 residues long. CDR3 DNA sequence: TGTGCCAGTAGGGAGAGCAACGTCCTGACTTTC. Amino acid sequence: CASRESNVLTF.

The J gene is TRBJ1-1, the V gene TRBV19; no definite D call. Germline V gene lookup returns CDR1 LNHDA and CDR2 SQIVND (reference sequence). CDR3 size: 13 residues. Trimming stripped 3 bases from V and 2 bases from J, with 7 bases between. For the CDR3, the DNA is TGTGCCAGTAGTATGTCCGTTAACACTGAAGCTTTCTTT. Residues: CASSMSVNTEAFF.

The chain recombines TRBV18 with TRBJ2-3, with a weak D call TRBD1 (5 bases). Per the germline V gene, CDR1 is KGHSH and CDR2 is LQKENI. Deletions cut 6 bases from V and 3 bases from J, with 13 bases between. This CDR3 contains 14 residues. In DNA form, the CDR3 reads TGTGCCAGCTCCCCAGGGTGGCGGACAGATACGCAGTATTTT. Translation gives CASSPGWRTDTQYF.

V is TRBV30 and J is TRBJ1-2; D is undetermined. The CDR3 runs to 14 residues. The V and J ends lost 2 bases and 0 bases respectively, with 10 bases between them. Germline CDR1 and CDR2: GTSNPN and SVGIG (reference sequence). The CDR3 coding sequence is TGTGCCTGGAGTTCTGAGGGAGCTAACTATGGCTACACCTTC. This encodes CAWSSEGANYGYTF.

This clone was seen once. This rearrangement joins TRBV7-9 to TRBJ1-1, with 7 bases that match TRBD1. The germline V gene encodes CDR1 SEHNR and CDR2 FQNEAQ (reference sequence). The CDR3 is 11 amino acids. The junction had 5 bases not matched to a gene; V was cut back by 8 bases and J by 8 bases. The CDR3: CASGEDREAFF. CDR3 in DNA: TGTGCCAGCGGTGAGGACAGGGAAGCTTTCTTT.

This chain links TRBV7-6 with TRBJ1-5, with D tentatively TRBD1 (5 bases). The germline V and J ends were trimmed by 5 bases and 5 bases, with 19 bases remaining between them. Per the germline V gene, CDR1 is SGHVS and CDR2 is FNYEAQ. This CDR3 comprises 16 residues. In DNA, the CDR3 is TGTGCCAGCAGCCCCGGGTCGGGGGGGACCGATCAGCCCCAGCATTTT. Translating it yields CASSPGSGGTDQPQHF.

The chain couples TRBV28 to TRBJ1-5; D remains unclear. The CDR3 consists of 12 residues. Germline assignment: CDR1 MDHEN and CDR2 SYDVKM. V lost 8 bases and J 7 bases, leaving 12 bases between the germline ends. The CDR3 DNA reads TGTGCCAGCGGCACTCCAGGCCAGCCCCAGCATTTT. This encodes CASGTPGQPQHF. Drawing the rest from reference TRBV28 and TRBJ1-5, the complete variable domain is DVKVTQSSRYLVKRTGEKVFLECVQDMDHENMFWYRQDPGLGLRLIYFSYDVKMKEKGDIPEGYSVSREKKERFSLILESASTNQTSMYLCASGTPGQPQHFGDGTRLSIL.

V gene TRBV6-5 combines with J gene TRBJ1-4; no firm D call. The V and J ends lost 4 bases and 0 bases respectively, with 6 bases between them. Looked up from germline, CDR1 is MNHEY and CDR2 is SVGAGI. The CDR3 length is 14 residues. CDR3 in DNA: TGTGCCAGCAGTTTTACTGCAACTAATGAAAAACTGTTTTTT. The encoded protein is CASSFTATNEKLFF.

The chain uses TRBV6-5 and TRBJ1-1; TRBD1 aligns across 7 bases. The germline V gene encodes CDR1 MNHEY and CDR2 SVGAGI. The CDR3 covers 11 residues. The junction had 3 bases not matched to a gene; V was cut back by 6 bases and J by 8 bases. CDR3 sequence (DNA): TGTGCCAGCAGCAGGACAGGAGAAGCTTTCTTT. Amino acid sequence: CASSRTGEAFF.

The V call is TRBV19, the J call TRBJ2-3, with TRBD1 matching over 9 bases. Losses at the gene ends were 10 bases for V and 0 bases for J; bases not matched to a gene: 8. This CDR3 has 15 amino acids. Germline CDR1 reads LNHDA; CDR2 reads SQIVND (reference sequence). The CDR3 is CATASGQGSTDTQYF. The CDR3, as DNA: TGTGCCACCGCATCGGGACAGGGAAGCACAGATACGCAGTATTTT.

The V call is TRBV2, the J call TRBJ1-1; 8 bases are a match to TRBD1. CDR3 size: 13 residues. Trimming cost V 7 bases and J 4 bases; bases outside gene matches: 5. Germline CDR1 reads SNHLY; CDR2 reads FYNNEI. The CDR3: CASTFTGGTEAFF. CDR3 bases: TGTGCCAGCACCTTTACAGGGGGCACTGAAGCTTTCTTT. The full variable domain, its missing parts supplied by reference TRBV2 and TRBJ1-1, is EPEVTQTPSHQVTQMGQEVILRCVPISNHLYFYWYRQILGQKVEFLVSFYNNEISEKSEIFDDQFSVERPDGSNFTLKIRSTKLEDSAMYFCASTFTGGTEAFFGQGTRLTVV.

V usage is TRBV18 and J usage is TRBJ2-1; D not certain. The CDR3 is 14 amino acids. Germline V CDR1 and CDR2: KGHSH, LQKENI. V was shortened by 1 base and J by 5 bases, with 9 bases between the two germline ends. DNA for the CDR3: TGTGCCAGCTCACCACGGACCTTGCACAATGAGCAGTTCTTC. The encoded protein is CASSPRTLHNEQFF.

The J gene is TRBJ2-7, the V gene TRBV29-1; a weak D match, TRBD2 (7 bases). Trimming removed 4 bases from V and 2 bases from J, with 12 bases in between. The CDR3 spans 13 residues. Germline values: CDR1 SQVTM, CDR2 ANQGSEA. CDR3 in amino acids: CSVVGGGTYEQYF. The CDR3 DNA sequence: TGCAGCGTTGTGGGAGGGGGGACCTACGAGCAGTACTTC.

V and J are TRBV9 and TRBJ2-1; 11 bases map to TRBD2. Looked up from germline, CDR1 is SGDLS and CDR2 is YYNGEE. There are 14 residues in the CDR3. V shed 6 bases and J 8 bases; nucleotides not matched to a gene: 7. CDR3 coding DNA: TGTGCCAGCACCCTTAGCGGGGGGGCGGATGAGCAGTTCTTC. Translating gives CASTLSGGADEQFF.

The DNA of the CDR3 is TGTGCCAGCACCTCAGGTTTTAGCTCTGGAAACACCATATATTTT. This translates into CASTSGFSSGNTIYF. This rearrangement joins TRBV5-6 to TRBJ1-3; D uncertain. The CDR3 is 15 residues long. Germline CDR1 and CDR2: SGHDT and YYEEEE. Trimming shortened V by 6 bases and J by 0 bases, and 13 bases separated the two germline ends.